The next 23 T cell receptor beta chains were all read from a single sample in a study of T cell responses to AZD1222 COVID-19 vaccine. Some clones are missing from TCRdb's copy, which holds only in-frame ones; the method was immunoSEQ multiplex PCR. The sample contains under 150,000 clones, approximately 87% of which appear only once. Sequencing used peripheral blood, obtained 28 days after the second AZD1222 dose. The receptors originated from an adult who received the AZD1222 COVID-19 vaccine.

This chain connects TRBV19 to TRBJ1-2; no definite D call. Germline CDR1 is LNHDA and CDR2 is SQIVND (reference sequence). V lost 7 bases, J lost 7 bases, and 25 bases lay in between. The CDR3 loop spans 16 amino acids. The DNA for the CDR3 is TGTGCCAGTACCCACCTTAAAGGCGGAGCCCTGGGTGGCTACACCTTC. It translates to CASTHLKGGALGGYTF.

V is TRBV27 and J is TRBJ1-2; perhaps TRBD1 as D (5 bases). Germline CDR1 is MNHEY and CDR2 is SMNVEV (reference sequence). The ends were cut back, 6 bases at V and 0 bases at J, with 11 bases in the middle. The CDR3 spans 14 residues. The CDR3 nucleotides read TGTGCCAGCAGGTTTACAGGAGCTAACTATGGCTACACCTTC. Translated: CASRFTGANYGYTF.

This chain uses TRBV6-5 with TRBJ1-2; possible D gene TRBD1, 5 bases. From germline, CDR1 is MNHEY and CDR2 SVGAGI. V lost 5 bases to trimming and J lost 6 bases, with 10 bases between them. The CDR3 spans 12 residues. DNA for the CDR3: TGTGCCAGCAGTCCCCCAGGGCATGGCTACACCTTC. It specifies CASSPPGHGYTF.

V and J are TRBV30 and TRBJ1-1; D might be TRBD1 (6 bases). Germline assignment: CDR1 GTSNPN and CDR2 SVGIG (reference sequence). The CDR3 extends over 12 amino acids. Trimming removed 5 bases from V and 7 bases from J, with 14 bases in between. This CDR3 reads CAWGLQDSEAFF. CDR3 nucleotide sequence: TGTGCCTGGGGTCTACAGGACAGTGAAGCTTTCTTT. Variable domain in full (rest from reference TRBV30 and TRBJ1-1): SQTIHQWPATLVQPVGSPLSLECTVEGTSNPNLYWYRQAAGRGLQLLFYSVGIGQISSEVPQNLSASRPQDRQFILSSKKLLLSDSGFYLCAWGLQDSEAFFGQGTRLTVV.

The rearrangement joins TRBV19 to TRBJ1-3, with D unresolved. V was clipped by 0 bases and J by 3 bases, with 9 bases between them. The CDR3 runs 15 residues. CDR1 and CDR2 from the germline V gene are LNHDA and SQIVND (reference sequence). The CDR3 bases are TGTGCCAGTAGTATAGATCCAGGCTTTGGAAACACCATATATTTT. It translates to CASSIDPGFGNTIYF.

This clone was observed a single time. This chain links TRBV7-2 with TRBJ2-4; TRBD1 or TRBD2 may be the D gene (7 bases each). CDR1 and CDR2 (germline): SGHTA, FQGNSA. The CDR3 consists of 16 residues. V was pared by 5 bases and J by 7 bases, with 21 bases between. The CDR3 DNA follows: TGTGCCAGCAGCCCAGGGGGGGGCCGCCTGGGGAACATTCAGTACTTC. Its protein is CASSPGGGRLGNIQYF.

This clone was seen a few times. The rearrangement joins TRBV28 to TRBJ1-5, with 7 positions matching TRBD1. V dropped 6 bases and J dropped 4; count of bases not matched to a gene: 6. CDR3 length: 14 residues. Germline V gene sequence: CDR1 MDHEN, CDR2 SYDVKM. This chain's CDR3 is CASRSQGGNQPQHF. In DNA, the CDR3 is TGTGCCAGCAGGAGCCAGGGGGGAAATCAGCCCCAGCATTTT.

The rearrangement joins TRBV18 to TRBJ1-4; the D gene is possibly TRBD1 (6 bases). The V and J ends lost 3 bases and 0 bases respectively, with 8 bases between them. Germline CDR1 and CDR2: KGHSH and LQKENI. The length of the CDR3 is 15 residues. The chain's CDR3 is CASSPGQTTNEKLFF. CDR3 nucleotide sequence: TGTGCCAGCTCACCTGGACAGACAACTAATGAAAAACTGTTTTTT. The full variable domain, its missing parts supplied by reference TRBV18 and TRBJ1-4, is NAGVMQNPRHLVRRRGQEARLRCSPMKGHSHVYWYRQLPEEGLKFMVYLQKENIIDESGMPKERFSAEFPKEGPSILRIQQVVRGDSAAYFCASSPGQTTNEKLFFGSGTQLSVL.

CDR3 sequence reads: CASSTTGVADTQYF. The CDR3 nucleotides are TGTGCCAGCAGCACCACAGGGGTTGCAGATACGCAGTATTTT. The chain recombines TRBV11-3 with TRBJ2-3; 7 nucleotides agree with TRBD1. In germline, CDR1 is SGHNT, CDR2 YENEEA. The ends lost 5 bases at V and 4 bases at J; junction bases unmatched: 6. The CDR3 covers 14 residues.

V gene TRBV9 combines with J gene TRBJ2-7, with D perhaps given as TRBD1 or TRBD2 (5 bases each). Deletions cut 4 bases from V and 3 bases from J, with 11 bases between. The CDR3 length is 13 residues. Per germline, CDR1 SGDLS and CDR2 YYNGEE. The DNA of the CDR3 is TGTGCCAGCAGCAATCCGGGGCGCTACGAGCAGTACTTC. Encoded protein: CASSNPGRYEQYF. The full variable domain, rest sourced from reference TRBV9 and TRBJ2-7, is DSGVTQTPKHLITATGQRVTLRCSPRSGDLSVYWYQQSLDQGLQFLIQYYNGEERAKGNILERFSAQQFPDLHSELNLSSLELGDSALYFCASSNPGRYEQYFGPGTRLTVT.

V usage is TRBV6-5 and J usage is TRBJ1-6, with D uncertain. The length of the CDR3 is 14 residues. The germline CDR1 and CDR2 sequences are MNHEY and SVGAGI. The V end lost 7 bases, the J end lost 0 bases, and 7 bases lay between the germline ends. This chain's CDR3 is CASNPSSYNSPLHF. The CDR3, as DNA: TGTGCCAGCAATCCCAGCTCCTATAATTCACCCCTCCACTTT.

The chain's CDR3 is CSASIGQGSNEQYF. The CDR3 DNA sequence: TGCAGTGCTAGTATCGGACAGGGGAGTAACGAGCAGTACTTC. This chain links TRBV20-1 with TRBJ2-7; 9 positions match TRBD1. The CDR3 totals 14 residues. CDR1 DFQATT and CDR2 SNEGSKA come from the germline V gene (reference sequence). V lost 3 bases to trimming and J lost 5 bases; unmatched junction nucleotides: 8.

This chain uses TRBV6-5 with TRBJ1-6; D gene unclear. Trimming took 8 bases from V and 7 from J, leaving 12 bases between them. The CDR3 loop spans 13 amino acids. CDR1 and CDR2 from the germline V gene are MNHEY and SVGAGI. CDR3 in amino acids: CASSAGYNSPLHF. For the CDR3, the DNA is TGTGCCAGCTCAGCGGGCTACAATTCACCCCTCCACTTT.

The J gene is TRBJ2-3, the V gene TRBV4-2, with 8 positions matching TRBD2. There are 15 residues in the CDR3. V was clipped by 6 bases and J by 1 base; unmatched bases: 6. The germline V gene has CDR1 LGHNA and CDR2 YNFKEQ. The CDR3 reads CASRTSSGRTDTQYF. In DNA form, the CDR3 reads TGTGCCAGCAGAACCTCTAGCGGGCGCACAGATACGCAGTATTTT.

V and J are TRBV10-3 and TRBJ1-5; D call uncertain. The CDR3 loop spans 13 amino acids. Trimming removed 4 bases from V and 6 bases from J, with 10 bases in between. Germline V gene sequence: CDR1 ENHRY, CDR2 SYGVKD. CDR3 nucleotide sequence: TGTGCCATCAGTGCGGCACAGCCTCAGCCCCAGCATTTT. It codes for CAISAAQPQPQHF.

The chain carries TRBV2 and TRBJ1-5, with 8 nucleotides matching TRBD1. Trimming cost V 7 bases and J 6 bases; bases outside gene matches: 8. The CDR3 has 14 amino acids. CDR1 and CDR2 (germline): SNHLY, FYNNEI. The CDR3 region has the DNA TGTGCCAGCAAACAGGGGGGGGTGAGTCAGCCCCAGCATTTT. This encodes CASKQGGVSQPQHF. Full variable domain (rest looked up from reference TRBV2 and TRBJ1-5): EPEVTQTPSHQVTQMGQEVILRCVPISNHLYFYWYRQILGQKVEFLVSFYNNEISEKSEIFDDQFSVERPDGSNFTLKIRSTKLEDSAMYFCASKQGGVSQPQHFGDGTRLSIL.

The rearrangement links TRBV5-6 to TRBJ2-3; unclear D gene. Germline CDR1 is SGHDT and CDR2 is YYEEEE. The ends were cut back, 3 bases at V and 6 bases at J, with 5 bases in the middle. The CDR3 runs 11 residues. Here the CDR3 DNA reads TGTGCCAGCAGCTGGTCGGATACGCAGTATTTT. This gives the protein CASSWSDTQYF.

V is TRBV7-8 and J is TRBJ1-3, with D tentatively TRBD1 (6 bases). Trimming left V 1 base short and J 4 bases short, with 8 bases between. The CDR3 length is 14 residues. Germline CDR1 and CDR2: SGHVS and FQNEAQ. The CDR3 spells CASSLDRDGNTIYF. In DNA form, the CDR3 reads TGTGCCAGCAGCTTAGACAGGGACGGAAACACCATATATTTT. The variable domain in full, with the rest retrieved from reference TRBV7-8 and TRBJ1-3, is GAGVSQSPRYKVAKRGQDVALRCDPISGHVSLFWYQQALGQGPEFLTYFQNEAQLDKSGLPSDRFFAERPEGSVSTLKIQRTQQEDSAVYLCASSLDRDGNTIYFGEGSWLTVV.

In the case of this clone: One end of the junction varies from germline; a read error may be responsible. CDR3 bases: TGTGCTAGCAGCTTAGACAGGGGTGCAGATACGCAGTATTTT. Protein: CASSLDRGADTQYF. The rearrangement links TRBV7-7 to TRBJ2-3; TRBD1 matches at 8 bases. This CDR3 is built from 14 residues. Germline CDR1 and CDR2: SSHAT and FNYEAQ (reference sequence).

This sequence joins TRBV5-1 and TRBJ1-4, with no clear D. The CDR3 spans 14 residues. Trimming took 0 bases from V and 8 from J, leaving 11 bases between them. Germline CDR1 SGHRS, CDR2 YFSETQ. The CDR3 bases are TGCGCCAGCAGCTTGGTACCGACCGGCGAAAAACTGTTTTTT. Translation gives CASSLVPTGEKLFF.

This clone showed up just a few times. This chain uses TRBV11-2 with TRBJ1-4; no clear D gene. CDR1 and CDR2 from the germline V gene are SGHAT and FQNNGV. V was trimmed by 5 bases and J by 1 base, leaving 8 bases between them. CDR3 length equals 14 residues. The CDR3 spells CASSEGGTNEKLFF. CDR3 bases: TGTGCCAGCAGCGAGGGAGGAACTAATGAAAAACTGTTTTTT. Based on the CDR3 plus reference TRBV11-2 and TRBJ1-4, the full variable domain is EAGVAQSPRYKIIEKRQSVAFWCNPISGHATLYWYQQILGQGPKLLIQFQNNGVVDDSQLPKDRFSAERLKGVDSTLKIQPAKLEDSAVYLCASSEGGTNEKLFFGSGTQLSVL.

This clone was seen only once. CDR3: CASSPTGQRGETQYF. CDR3 nucleotide sequence: TGTGCCAGCAGCCCCACGGGACAGCGCGGTGAGACCCAGTACTTC. The chain has TRBV5-8 and TRBJ2-5; 7 nucleotides align to TRBD1. Looked up from germline, CDR1 is SGHTS and CDR2 is YDEGEE. After removal of 4 bases from V and 5 bases from J, the junction contained 11 bases not matched to a gene. The CDR3 runs to 15 residues. Supplemented by reference TRBV5-8 and TRBJ2-5, the full variable domain reads EAGVTQSPTHLIKTRGQQATLRCSPISGHTSVYWYQQALGLGLQFLLWYDEGEERNRGNFPPRFSGRQFPNYSSELNVNALELEDSALYLCASSPTGQRGETQYFGPGTRLLVL.

The chain employs TRBV6-5 and TRBJ1-2; D may be TRBD1 (5 bases). Germline assignment: CDR1 MNHEY and CDR2 SVGAGI. V gave up 8 bases and J gave up 5 bases, with 15 bases separating them. The CDR3 is 13 amino acids. CDR3 region: CASLRAGEYGYTF. In DNA, the CDR3 is TGTGCCAGCCTCAGGGCGGGGGAGTATGGCTACACCTTC.